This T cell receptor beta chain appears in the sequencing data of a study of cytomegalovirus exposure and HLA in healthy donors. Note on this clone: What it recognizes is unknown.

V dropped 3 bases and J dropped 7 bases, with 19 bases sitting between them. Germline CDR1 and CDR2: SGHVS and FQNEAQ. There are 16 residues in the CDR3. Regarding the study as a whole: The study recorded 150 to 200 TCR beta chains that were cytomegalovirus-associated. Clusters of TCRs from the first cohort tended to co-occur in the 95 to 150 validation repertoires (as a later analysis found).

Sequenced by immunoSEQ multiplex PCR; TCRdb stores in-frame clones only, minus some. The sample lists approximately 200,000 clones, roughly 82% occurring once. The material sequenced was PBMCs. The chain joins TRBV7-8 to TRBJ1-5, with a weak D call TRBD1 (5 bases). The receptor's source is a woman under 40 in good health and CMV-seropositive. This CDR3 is CASSFRPGGEGQPQHF. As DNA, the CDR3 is TGTGCCAGCAGCTTTCGTCCTGGGGGGGAAGGACAGCCCCAGCATTTT.